These 11 T cell receptor beta chains came from one sample sequenced in a study of CD8+CD57+ T cells in acquired aplastic anemia. The study profiled TCR beta VDJ and CDR3 using genomic DNA as template. MiXCR, applied by TCRdb to the reads, yields one record per CDR3 protein. The profile covers some 98,000 distinct CDR3 sequences, with around 70% appearing a single time and less than 75% taken by the ten largest. Patients chosen for sequencing had CD8+CD57+ cells that had expanded, as shown by flow cytometry. Input material: sorted CD4+, CD8+, or CD8+CD57+ T cells (not recorded which) from PBMCs. These receptors all come from a human donor with aplastic anemia.

The CDR3 protein is CSVTTGDLDTEAFF. The CDR3 nucleotides read TGCAGCGTTACCACAGGGGATTTGGACACTGAAGCTTTCTTT. This chain uses TRBV29-1 with TRBJ1-1, with 7 bases that match TRBD1. Germline V gene data show CDR1 as SQVTM and CDR2 as ANQGSEA. The CDR3 length is 14 residues. The junction had 9 bases not matched to a gene; V was cut back by 5 bases and J by 3 bases.

This chain links TRBV7-9 with TRBJ2-2; no reliable D call. This CDR3 region has 11 residues. V was trimmed by 3 bases and J by 11 bases, leaving 7 bases between them. Germline V gene sequence: CDR1 SEHNR, CDR2 FQNEAQ (reference sequence). CDR3 region: CASSLGDELFF. CDR3 DNA sequence: TGTGCCAGCAGCTTGGGCGATGAGCTGTTTTTT.

The chain employs TRBV7-6 and TRBJ2-7, with D possibly TRBD1 on 6 matching bases. Germline CDR1 is SGHVS and CDR2 is FNYEAQ. There are 14 residues in the CDR3. Trimming left V 5 bases short and J 3 bases short, with 14 bases between. The CDR3, as DNA: TGTGCCAGCAGCCCCCCGGACAGAGGCTACGAGCAGTACTTC. It specifies CASSPPDRGYEQYF.

This sequence joins TRBV20-1 and TRBJ2-3; D is uncertain. The V and J ends lost 6 bases and 4 bases respectively, with 11 bases between them. The CDR3 has 12 residues. CDR1 and CDR2 from the germline V gene are DFQATT and SNEGSKA (reference sequence). The CDR3 sequence is CSARPGPDTQYF. CDR3 sequence (DNA): TGCAGTGCCCGCCCTGGCCCAGATACGCAGTATTTT.

The chain uses TRBV20-1 and TRBJ2-7; D is undetermined. The CDR3 contains 15 residues. Germline values: CDR1 DFQATT, CDR2 SNEGSKA (reference sequence). V was shortened by 0 bases and J by 4 bases, with 16 bases between the two germline ends. CDR3 sequence (DNA): TGCAGTGCTAGAGATAGTAGGGCGGCAGAGTACGAGCAGTACTTC. This gives the protein CSARDSRAAEYEQYF.

A note on this clonotype: This likely comes from a read error, as the CDR3 has no conserved phenylalanine or tryptophan at its end. V and J are TRBV9 and TRBJ2-7, with D maybe TRBD2 (6 bases). CDR1 and CDR2 from the germline V gene are SGDLS and YYNGEE. There are 15 residues in the CDR3. V was clipped by 4 bases and J by 6 bases, with 20 bases between them. The CDR3 coding sequence is TGTGCCAGCAGCACCCGACTAGACGACCCTCTCGAGCAGTACTCC. It codes for CASSTRLDDPLEQYS.

V and J are TRBV25-1 and TRBJ2-2; D possibly corresponds to TRBD1 (6 bases). Germline V CDR1 and CDR2: MGHDK, SYGVNS. The ends were cut back, 7 bases at V and 6 bases at J, with 18 bases in the middle. This CDR3 spans 15 amino acids. The DNA for the CDR3 is TGTGCCAGCAATCAGGCAGGGGCTGGGTCCGGGGAGCTGTTTTTT. Translated, it gives CASNQAGAGSGELFF.

In its sample, this clonotype was seen a few times. A much larger clone differs from this one at a single base, so this may be a read error. The V and J genes are TRBV7-8 and TRBJ2-5; TRBD2 agrees at 12 bases. V was pared by 10 bases and J by 7 bases, with 16 bases of the junction left unmatched. This CDR3 comprises 16 residues. The germline gives CDR1 SGHVS, CDR2 FQNEAQ. The CDR3 DNA sequence: TGTGCCAACACTCTGGTACTAGCGGGGGGTCAGGGGACCCAGTACTTC. It is translated as CANTLVLAGGQGTQYF.

The rearrangement links TRBV29-1 to TRBJ2-3; 10 nucleotides agree with TRBD2. The CDR3 consists of 15 residues. J lost 1 base, V lost 5 bases, and 6 bases had no gene match. In germline, CDR1 is SQVTM, CDR2 ANQGSEA. The CDR3 loop is CSVYPGTSGTDTQYF. The CDR3 coding sequence is TGCAGCGTTTACCCCGGGACTAGCGGCACAGATACGCAGTATTTT.

The chain recombines TRBV20-1 with TRBJ2-6; 9 bases match TRBD1. With 5 bases clipped from V and 0 bases from J, the junction kept 14 bases outside the gene matches. This CDR3 has 19 amino acids. The germline V gene encodes CDR1 DFQATT and CDR2 SNEGSKA (reference sequence). CDR3 bases: TGCAGTGCTGATTTTGCGTCAGGGACAGGGCTCTCTGGGGCCAACGTCCTGACTTTC. Protein product: CSADFASGTGLSGANVLTF.

V gene TRBV15 combines with J gene TRBJ1-5, with 8 bases that match TRBD1. Germline V CDR1 and CDR2: LNHNV, YYDKDF (reference sequence). Trimming at V came to 3 bases and at J to 0 bases, leaving 1 base not matched to a gene. The CDR3 extends over 15 amino acids. The CDR3 region is CATSRTGDSNQPQHF. The CDR3 DNA follows: TGTGCCACCAGCAGGACAGGGGATAGCAATCAGCCCCAGCATTTT.